Listed below are T cell receptor beta chains from one sample, sequenced in a study of OX40 agonist ivuxolimab in advanced cancers. Assay used: immunoSEQ multiplex PCR; TCRdb lists only in-frame clones, some missing. The sample contains nearly 80,000 clones, roughly 86% of which appear only once. The specimen comprised CD4+ or CD8+ T cells sorted from blood, sampled in a trial of the OX40 agonist ivuxolimab. The source is an adult with an advanced solid tumor such as melanoma, head and neck, liver or kidney cancer. Both conserved end residues are part of each CDR3. The D gene is left open where the match is weak. Some rows have no size entry. The others give once, few or many, or a class for an expanded clone.

clone size: NA; V gene: TRBV27; J gene: TRBJ2-1; D gene: TRBD2; CDR3 DNA: TGTGCCAGCTGTACCGGGACTAGCGGGAGTAATGAGCAGTTCTTC; CDR3 protein: CASCTGTSGSNEQFF
clone size: NA; V gene: TRBV6-1; J gene: TRBJ2-3; D gene: TRBD2; CDR3 DNA: TGTGCCAGCAAGTTCACAGCGGGGTTCACAGATACGCAGTATTTT; CDR3 protein: CASKFTAGFTDTQYF
clone size: NA; V gene: TRBV2; J gene: TRBJ2-2; D gene: NA; CDR3 DNA: TGTGCCAGCAGTGTATCAGACAGGAACACCGGGGAGCTGTTTTTT; CDR3 protein: CASSVSDRNTGELFF
clone size: few; V gene: TRBV19; J gene: TRBJ2-7; D gene: TRBD1; CDR3 DNA: TGTGCCAGTAGTACCCGAGGGGACAGCGCCTACGAGCAGTACTTC; CDR3 protein: CASSTRGDSAYEQYF
clone size: NA; V gene: TRBV5-4; J gene: TRBJ1-2; D gene: NA; CDR3 DNA: TGTGCCAGCAGCTCGGAGGGACCTAACTATGGCTACACCTTC; CDR3 protein: CASSSEGPNYGYTF
clone size: NA; V gene: TRBV15; J gene: TRBJ1-1; D gene: NA; CDR3 DNA: TGTGCCACCAGCAGAGACGGGTCTTCGGGGGCGCTGAGGAACACTGAAGCTTTCTTT; CDR3 protein: CATSRDGSSGALRNTEAFF
clone size: NA; V gene: TRBV30; J gene: TRBJ1-1; D gene: NA; CDR3 DNA: TGTGCCTGGAGTGACCGCGCGAAGCCTTTCTTT; CDR3 protein: CAWSDRAKPFF
clone size: NA; V gene: TRBV30; J gene: TRBJ2-1; D gene: NA; CDR3 DNA: TGTGCCTGGACCGCCGCACCCGGGACCTACAATGAGCAGTTCTTC; CDR3 protein: CAWTAAPGTYNEQFF
clone size: once; V gene: TRBV28; J gene: TRBJ2-7; D gene: NA; CDR3 DNA: TGTGCCAGCACCCCACCCGGCCCCTTATACGAGCAGTACTTC; CDR3 protein: CASTPPGPLYEQYF
clone size: NA; V gene: TRBV6-5; J gene: TRBJ1-3; D gene: TRBD1; CDR3 DNA: TGTGCCAGCAGTCCAGGGGGCGCAGGAGGAAACACCATATATTTT; CDR3 protein: CASSPGGAGGNTIYF
clone size: NA; V gene: TRBV7-2; J gene: TRBJ2-7; D gene: NA; CDR3 DNA: TGTGCCAGCAGCTTAGATGGGCAGAACTCCTACGAGCAGTACTTC; CDR3 protein: CASSLDGQNSYEQYF
clone size: NA; V gene: TRBV6-1; J gene: TRBJ1-1; D gene: NA; CDR3 DNA: TGTGCCAGCAGCGCCGGACAGACTGAAGCTTTCTTT; CDR3 protein: CASSAGQTEAFF
clone size: few; V gene: TRBV4-1; J gene: TRBJ1-1; D gene: TRBD1; CDR3 DNA: TGCGCCAGCAGGGGACAGGGGGCGCGTGAAGCTTTCTTT; CDR3 protein: CASRGQGAREAFF
clone size: once; V gene: TRBV19; J gene: TRBJ2-1; D gene: NA; CDR3 DNA: TGTGCCAGTAGTATAGGCACAGGGACCAATGAGCAGTTCTTC; CDR3 protein: CASSIGTGTNEQFF
clone size: NA; V gene: TRBV5-1; J gene: TRBJ2-7; D gene: NA; CDR3 DNA: TGCGCCAGCAGCTTGGAAGGCGGGGCCTACGAGCAGTACTTC; CDR3 protein: CASSLEGGAYEQYF
clone size: NA; V gene: TRBV5-4; J gene: TRBJ1-4; D gene: NA; CDR3 DNA: TGTGCCAGCACCCGGGGGGCCAGATTCGGGGCAACTAATGAAAAACTGTTTTTT; CDR3 protein: CASTRGARFGATNEKLFF
clone size: NA; V gene: TRBV12-2; J gene: TRBJ1-4; D gene: NA; CDR3 DNA: TGTGCAAGTTCTCCAAGAGTTACTAATGAAAAACTGTTTTTT; CDR3 protein: CASSPRVTNEKLFF
clone size: NA; V gene: TRBV11-2; J gene: TRBJ2-7; D gene: NA; CDR3 DNA: TGTGCCAGCAGCTTTACGGACGCCTCCTACGAGCAGTACTTC; CDR3 protein: CASSFTDASYEQYF
clone size: NA; V gene: TRBV14; J gene: TRBJ2-1; D gene: TRBD2; CDR3 DNA: TGTGCCAGCAGCAGCCCCCTCCGGGGGGAACCCGTGCAGTTCTTC; CDR3 protein: CASSSPLRGEPVQFF
clone size: NA; V gene: TRBV5-4; J gene: TRBJ2-7; D gene: NA; CDR3 DNA: TGTGCCAGCAGCGACCCCCAGGGAACGGTCCACGAGCAGTACTTC; CDR3 protein: CASSDPQGTVHEQYF
clone size: NA; V gene: TRBV9; J gene: TRBJ2-2; D gene: NA; CDR3 DNA: TGTGCCAGCAGCGTAGTTGGATATTCCACCGGGGAGCTGTTTTTT; CDR3 protein: CASSVVGYSTGELFF
clone size: NA; V gene: TRBV7-2; J gene: TRBJ1-5; D gene: NA; CDR3 DNA: TGTGCCAGCAGCTTACTCGTGAGTGGCCAGCCCCAGCATTTT; CDR3 protein: CASSLLVSGQPQHF
clone size: NA; V gene: TRBV4-1; J gene: TRBJ2-7; D gene: TRBD2; CDR3 DNA: TGCGCCAGCAGCCAAGTAGGTCGGGAGCGGGGCGAGCAGTACTTC; CDR3 protein: CASSQVGRERGEQYF
clone size: NA; V gene: TRBV6-5; J gene: TRBJ2-7; D gene: NA; CDR3 DNA: TGTGCCAGCAGTAAACAGGGTAACTACGAGCAGTACTTC; CDR3 protein: CASSKQGNYEQYF
clone size: few; V gene: TRBV5-6; J gene: TRBJ2-1; D gene: NA; CDR3 DNA: TGTGCCAGCAGACCCGGTCTAGCTAACTCCTACAATGAGCAGTTCTTC; CDR3 protein: CASRPGLANSYNEQFF
clone size: NA; V gene: TRBV29-1; J gene: TRBJ1-2; D gene: TRBD1; CDR3 DNA: TGCAGCGTTGGAAGGGACAGGGCTCTAGCCGGGCATGGCTACACCTTC; CDR3 protein: CSVGRDRALAGHGYTF
clone size: NA; V gene: TRBV6-1; J gene: TRBJ2-1; D gene: NA; CDR3 DNA: TGTGCCAGCGTTCGCGGGACTGAGCAGTTCTTC; CDR3 protein: CASVRGTEQFF
clone size: NA; V gene: TRBV19; J gene: TRBJ1-2; D gene: TRBD1; CDR3 DNA: TGTGCCAGTGGCGAAATGACAGGGAACTATGGCTACACCTTC; CDR3 protein: CASGEMTGNYGYTF
clone size: NA; V gene: TRBV6-1; J gene: TRBJ1-2; D gene: NA; CDR3 DNA: TGTGCCAGCAGTGAATCCGACAGTTCGTATGGCTACACCTTC; CDR3 protein: CASSESDSSYGYTF
clone size: NA; V gene: TRBV10-3; J gene: TRBJ2-5; D gene: NA; CDR3 DNA: TGTGCCATCAGTGATACCGTGGATGAGCAGTACTTC; CDR3 protein: CAISDTVDEQYF
clone size: few; V gene: TRBV5-1; J gene: TRBJ2-1; D gene: TRBD1; CDR3 DNA: TGCGCCAGCAGCTTGACAGGGGATCTTATTAATGAGCAGTTCTTC; CDR3 protein: CASSLTGDLINEQFF
clone size: NA; V gene: TRBV7-9; J gene: TRBJ1-1; D gene: NA; CDR3 DNA: TGTGCCAGCAGCTTAGGGGCAGCGAACACTGAAGCTTTCTTT; CDR3 protein: CASSLGAANTEAFF
clone size: NA; V gene: TRBV5-1; J gene: TRBJ2-1; D gene: TRBD2; CDR3 DNA: TGCGCCAGCAGCTTGGAGGGACTAGCGAGCAATGAGCAGTTCTTC; CDR3 protein: CASSLEGLASNEQFF
clone size: NA; V gene: TRBV6-5; J gene: TRBJ1-2; D gene: NA; CDR3 DNA: TGTGCCAGCAGTTACCTCGGGAACTATGGCTACACCTTC; CDR3 protein: CASSYLGNYGYTF
clone size: NA; V gene: TRBV7-9; J gene: TRBJ1-3; D gene: TRBD1; CDR3 DNA: TGTGCCAGCAGCTCGGCCGATCCGCAGGGGGCGAAGAACACCATATATTTT; CDR3 protein: CASSSADPQGAKNTIYF
clone size: NA; V gene: TRBV5-1; J gene: TRBJ1-2; D gene: TRBD1; CDR3 DNA: TGCGCCAGCAGCTTTTTTCCGGACAGGAGGGGCTACACCTTC; CDR3 protein: CASSFFPDRRGYTF
clone size: NA; V gene: TRBV6-1; J gene: TRBJ2-1; D gene: TRBD2; CDR3 DNA: TGTGCCAGCAGTCCCGGACTAGCGGGGTTAAATGAGCAGTTCTTC; CDR3 protein: CASSPGLAGLNEQFF